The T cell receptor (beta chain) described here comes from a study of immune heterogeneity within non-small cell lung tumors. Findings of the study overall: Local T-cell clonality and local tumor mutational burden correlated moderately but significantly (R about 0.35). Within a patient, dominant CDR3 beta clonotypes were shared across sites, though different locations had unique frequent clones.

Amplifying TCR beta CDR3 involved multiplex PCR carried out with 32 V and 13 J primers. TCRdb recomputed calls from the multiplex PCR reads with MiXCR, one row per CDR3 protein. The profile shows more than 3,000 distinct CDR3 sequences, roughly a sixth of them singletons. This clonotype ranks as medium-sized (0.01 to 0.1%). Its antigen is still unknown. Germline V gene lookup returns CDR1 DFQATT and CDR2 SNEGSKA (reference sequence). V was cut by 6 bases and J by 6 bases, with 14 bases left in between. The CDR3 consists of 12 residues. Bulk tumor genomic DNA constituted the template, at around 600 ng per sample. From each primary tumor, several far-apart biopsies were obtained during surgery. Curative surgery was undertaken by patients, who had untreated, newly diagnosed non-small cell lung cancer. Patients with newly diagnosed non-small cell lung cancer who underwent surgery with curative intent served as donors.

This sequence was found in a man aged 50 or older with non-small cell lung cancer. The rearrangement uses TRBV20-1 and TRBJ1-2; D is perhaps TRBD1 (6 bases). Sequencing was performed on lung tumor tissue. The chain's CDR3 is CSARTEKDGYTF. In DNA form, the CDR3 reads TGCAGTGCACGGACAGAGAAAGATGGCTACACCTTC.